Listed here is a single TCR beta chain. Its antigen is not identified. Primers included in the PCR were 60 Vbeta and 13 Jbeta primers. Sequenced by immunoSEQ multiplex PCR; TCRdb stores in-frame clones only, minus some. In the table there are 150,000 to 200,000 clones, 79% of which are singletons. The sample comes from a study of cytomegalovirus exposure and HLA in healthy donors. Study in general: Early release data held 85 million to 95 million unique TCRs from HLA-typed donors. Findings of the study overall: Most likely, a cluster of highly shared sequence variants arose as a sequencing artifact. Presence/absence analyses assumed roughly uniform sequencing depth across donors, which may not hold. In a later analysis, HLA-C alleles had the fewest associated TCRs, DRB1 alleles the most.

Sequencing was performed on PBMCs. The source is a woman in her fifties or sixties in good health and CMV-seronegative.

The CDR3 spells CASSPGGMGGIDTQYF. CDR3 bases: TGTGCCAGCAGTCCGGGGGGGATGGGGGGCATAGATACGCAGTATTTT. The rearrangement joins TRBV27 to TRBJ2-3; 8 positions match TRBD2. Germline values: CDR1 MNHEY, CDR2 SMNVEV (reference sequence). J was trimmed by 5 bases and V by 5 bases; bases with no gene match: 12. The CDR3 has 16 amino acids.